Below are 28 T cell receptor beta chains sequenced from a single sample in a study of T cell changes during pregnancy in multiple sclerosis. Data came from immunoSEQ multiplex PCR; TCRdb stores just in-frame clones and leaves some out. The top ten hold less than 0.3% of the sample, which has some 53,000 clones, roughly 92% seen once. Sample: CD4+ T cells from peripheral blood mononuclear cells, taken in the third trimester of pregnancy. Receptors were obtained from a female donor with multiple sclerosis, enrolled in a pregnancy study.

This rearrangement joins TRBV19 to TRBJ2-1; 9 bases map to TRBD1. Germline V gene sequence: CDR1 LNHDA, CDR2 SQIVND (reference sequence). Unmatched junction bases numbered 5, after V lost 5 bases and J lost 0 bases. The CDR3 covers 16 residues. The CDR3, as DNA: TGTGCCAGTAGTCCGGGACAGGGTGGCTCCTACAATGAGCAGTTCTTC. This sequence encodes CASSPGQGGSYNEQFF.

The rearrangement uses TRBV9 and TRBJ2-1; 8 positions agree with TRBD2. Germline CDR1 is SGDLS and CDR2 is YYNGEE. V gave up 1 base and J gave up 4 bases; unmatched junction bases: 4. There are 15 residues in the CDR3. The CDR3 protein is CASSVLSGSYNEQFF. CDR3 bases: TGTGCCAGCAGCGTATTAAGCGGGAGTTACAATGAGCAGTTCTTC.

This sequence joins TRBV18 and TRBJ1-5, with unresolved D. The CDR3 runs 13 residues. V lost 1 base, J lost 5 bases, and 6 bases lay in between. Germline V gene data show CDR1 as KGHSH and CDR2 as LQKENI. DNA for the CDR3: TGTGCCAGCTCACCACAATATTATCAGCCCCAGCATTTT. Its translation is CASSPQYYQPQHF.

The genes are TRBV28 and TRBJ2-2, with D possibly being TRBD1 (6 bases). Germline loops: CDR1 MDHEN, CDR2 SYDVKM. This CDR3 contains 14 residues. Trimming took 6 bases from V and 3 from J, leaving 11 bases between them. The CDR3, as DNA: TGTGCCAGCAGATCGACAGGTGACACCGGGGAGCTGTTTTTT. It encodes CASRSTGDTGELFF.

CDR3 region: CASTELSAGGGLHEQYF. In DNA form, the CDR3 reads TGTGCCAGCACTGAATTGTCGGCGGGGGGGGGCCTTCACGAGCAGTACTTC. The chain has TRBV11-3 and TRBJ2-7; 9 positions agree with TRBD2. The J segment lost 5 bases and the V segment lost 7 bases, leaving 18 bases of the junction unmatched. The CDR3 spans 17 residues. Germline lookup yields CDR1 SGHNT and CDR2 YENEEA.

CDR3 protein: CASSLVTGGPLTDTQYF. Here the CDR3 DNA reads TGTGCCAGCAGCTTAGTGACCGGGGGGCCCCTCACAGATACGCAGTATTTT. The chain has TRBV7-2 and TRBJ2-3; D is possibly TRBD2 (7 bases). Germline CDR1 SGHTA, CDR2 FQGNSA. The V end lost 1 base, the J end lost 2 bases, and 16 bases lay between the germline ends. The CDR3 sequence is 17 residues long.

The V gene is TRBV25-1, the J gene TRBJ1-2; D unresolved. The CDR3 totals 15 residues. The V gene lost 3 bases and the J gene lost 4 bases, with 15 bases spanning the gap. Looked up from germline, CDR1 is MGHDK and CDR2 is SYGVNS. The CDR3 bases are TGTGCCAGCAGTGACGTACGGGAGCAGAGCTATGGCTACACCTTC. Amino acid sequence: CASSDVREQSYGYTF.

The chain joins TRBV15 to TRBJ2-3; 7 bases agree with TRBD2. J gave up 1 base and V 5 bases, and 6 bases lay outside the gene matches. CDR1 is LNHNV and CDR2 is YYDKDF in the germline V gene (reference sequence). CDR3 size: 15 residues. CDR3 bases: TGTGCCACCAGCGGGGGTGGGGGGGGCACAGATACGCAGTATTTT. This encodes CATSGGGGGTDTQYF. Drawing the rest from reference TRBV15 and TRBJ2-3, the complete variable domain is DAMVIQNPRYQVTQFGKPVTLSCSQTLNHNVMYWYQQKSSQAPKLLFHYYDKDFNNEADTPDNFQSRRPNTSFCFLDIRSPGLGDTAMYLCATSGGGGGTDTQYFGPGTRLTVL.

The chain links TRBV4-1 to TRBJ2-7, with 7 bases aligning to TRBD2. V lost 0 bases, J lost 2 bases, and 10 bases stayed unmatched. Germline V gene sequence: CDR1 MGHRA, CDR2 YSYEKL. The CDR3 spans 17 residues. CDR3 nucleotides: TGCGCCAGCAGCCAAGAACCCCCCGGGAGGATCCCCTACGAGCAGTACTTC. Amino acids: CASSQEPPGRIPYEQYF.

V gene TRBV2 combines with J gene TRBJ1-1; tentatively, D is TRBD1 (6 bases). Trimming pared 6 bases from V and 0 bases from J, leaving 20 bases between. The germline V gene encodes CDR1 SNHLY and CDR2 FYNNEI. The CDR3 covers 17 residues. This CDR3 is CASSPVQDSHMNTEAFF. Here the CDR3 DNA reads TGTGCCAGCAGCCCGGTTCAGGACAGCCACATGAACACTGAAGCTTTCTTT. The whole variable domain, filled in from reference TRBV2 and TRBJ1-1, reads EPEVTQTPSHQVTQMGQEVILRCVPISNHLYFYWYRQILGQKVEFLVSFYNNEISEKSEIFDDQFSVERPDGSNFTLKIRSTKLEDSAMYFCASSPVQDSHMNTEAFFGQGTRLTVV.

This sequence joins TRBV6-5 and TRBJ2-5; 9 bases are a match to TRBD2. CDR3 size: 14 residues. Germline assignment: CDR1 MNHEY and CDR2 SVGAGI. V lost 0 bases, J lost 5 bases, and 1 base stayed unmatched. In nucleotides, the CDR3 is TGTGCCAGCAGTTACTCGAGCGGGAGGGAGACCCAGTACTTC. Its translation is CASSYSSGRETQYF.

A single count supports this clone. This chain connects TRBV18 to TRBJ2-2; a possible D gene is TRBD2 (5 bases). V dropped 3 bases and J dropped 3 bases, with 11 bases sitting between them. Germline loops: CDR1 KGHSH, CDR2 LQKENI. The CDR3 totals 15 residues. CDR3 protein: CASSPTGMDTGELFF. DNA for the CDR3: TGTGCCAGCTCACCGACGGGGATGGACACCGGGGAGCTGTTTTTT.

The chain uses TRBV6-6 and TRBJ2-3; a possible D gene is TRBD2 (5 bases). Germline assignment: CDR1 MNHNY and CDR2 SVGAGI (reference sequence). Trimming left V 2 bases short and J 2 bases short, with 8 bases between. The CDR3 has 14 residues. CDR3 protein: CASSYRDYTDTQYF. Written as DNA, the CDR3 is TGTGCCAGCAGTTACCGTGACTACACAGATACGCAGTATTTT.

V and J are TRBV5-1 and TRBJ2-1; 10 nucleotides match TRBD2. The CDR3 length is 16 residues. Germline V gene sequence: CDR1 SGHRS, CDR2 YFSETQ. Germline trimming cut 4 bases from V and 8 bases from J; bases unmatched to any gene: 12. The CDR3 here is CASSASSGRGVYEQFF. The CDR3 DNA sequence: TGCGCCAGCAGCGCCTCTAGCGGGAGAGGCGTGTATGAGCAGTTCTTC.

This chain uses TRBV30 with TRBJ2-1, with TRBD2 matching over 9 bases. CDR3 length equals 15 residues. Trimming at V came to 3 bases and at J to 9 bases, leaving 12 bases not matched to a gene. Germline lookup yields CDR1 GTSNPN and CDR2 SVGIG (reference sequence). This CDR3 is CAWSSREFSGGEQFF. The CDR3 DNA reads as TGTGCCTGGAGCTCCAGGGAGTTTAGCGGGGGTGAGCAGTTCTTC.

V gene TRBV18 combines with J gene TRBJ1-5; 11 bases align to TRBD1. This CDR3 contains 18 residues. Unmatched junction bases numbered 8, after V lost 4 bases and J lost 0 bases. Germline V gene sequence: CDR1 KGHSH, CDR2 LQKENI. The DNA of the CDR3 is TGTGCCAGCTCACGGGGACAGGGGGGGACCGGTAGCAATCAGCCCCAGCATTTT. It specifies CASSRGQGGTGSNQPQHF.

The gene calls are TRBV5-1 and TRBJ2-7, with 8 bases lining up with TRBD1. V was pared by 4 bases and J by 3 bases, with 12 bases of the junction left unmatched. The CDR3 runs to 16 residues. CDR1 and CDR2 from the germline V gene are SGHRS and YFSETQ. For the CDR3, the DNA is TGCGCCAGCAGCCGGAACAGGGGGTCCCCCTTCTACGAGCAGTACTTC. Its protein product is CASSRNRGSPFYEQYF.

The gene calls are TRBV5-1 and TRBJ2-3, with 13 positions matching TRBD2. The J segment lost 4 bases and the V segment lost 3 bases, leaving 5 bases of the junction unmatched. Germline V gene lookup returns CDR1 SGHRS and CDR2 YFSETQ. The CDR3 sequence is 16 residues long. CDR3 DNA: TGCGCCAGCAGCTCCGGACTAGCGGGAGAAGCAGATACGCAGTATTTT. Translated: CASSSGLAGEADTQYF.

This clone was counted a single time. The rearrangement links TRBV28 to TRBJ2-7; no firm D call. There are 15 residues in the CDR3. Per the germline V gene, CDR1 is MDHEN and CDR2 is SYDVKM. Trimming took off 3 bases at V and 0 bases at J, with 12 bases between the two ends. CDR3: CASSFPRISSYEQYF. As DNA, the CDR3 is TGTGCCAGCAGTTTCCCGCGTATTAGCTCCTACGAGCAGTACTTC.

The rearrangement links TRBV6-1 to TRBJ1-2, with D uncertain. The germline CDR1 and CDR2 sequences are MNHNS and SASEGT. The length of the CDR3 is 14 residues. V was trimmed by 7 bases and J by 4 bases, leaving 16 bases between them. The CDR3 sequence is CASNPPPPRYGYTF. CDR3 DNA: TGTGCCAGCAACCCGCCTCCCCCGCGCTATGGCTACACCTTC.

The table lists this clone with a few counts. The chain joins TRBV29-1 to TRBJ1-1, with D hard to call. Trimming took off 5 bases at V and 0 bases at J, with 19 bases between the two ends. Germline values: CDR1 SQVTM, CDR2 ANQGSEA. This CDR3 is built from 16 residues. Here the CDR3 reads CSVLDGLGGMNTEAFF. In DNA, the CDR3 is TGCAGCGTTCTTGACGGACTAGGAGGCATGAACACTGAAGCTTTCTTT.

The rearrangement uses TRBV7-9 and TRBJ1-1, with D unclear. The CDR3 has 19 amino acids. The germline V gene has CDR1 SEHNR and CDR2 FQNEAQ (reference sequence). V lost 5 bases and J 0 bases, leaving 25 bases between the germline ends. CDR3: CASSGRTGSTEQMNTEAFF. The CDR3 DNA sequence: TGTGCCAGCAGCGGACGGACGGGAAGCACTGAACAGATGAACACTGAAGCTTTCTTT.

This chain joins TRBV9 and TRBJ2-7; TRBD1 agrees at 7 bases. Per germline, CDR1 SGDLS and CDR2 YYNGEE. Germline trimming cut 4 bases from V and 5 bases from J; bases unmatched to any gene: 9. The CDR3 is 14 amino acids. The chain's CDR3 is CASSPRDRIHEQYF. In DNA form, the CDR3 reads TGTGCCAGCAGCCCCCGGGACAGAATCCACGAGCAGTACTTC.

V and J are TRBV7-6 and TRBJ1-1, with D possibly TRBD1 on 6 matching bases. CDR3 size: 17 residues. Germline V gene lookup returns CDR1 SGHVS and CDR2 FNYEAQ. V lost 5 bases and J 6 bases, leaving 25 bases between the germline ends. The CDR3 coding sequence is TGTGCCAGCAGCCCCGGGGCAGGGGTGGCACTGGGGCCTGAAGCTTTCTTT. Its translation is CASSPGAGVALGPEAFF.

The rearrangement links TRBV2 to TRBJ1-2; D unresolved. V lost 3 bases and J lost 1, with 12 bases in between. The CDR3 sequence is 15 residues long. Looked up from germline, CDR1 is SNHLY and CDR2 is FYNNEI. The CDR3 DNA follows: TGTGCCAGCAGTGAGAGACCGGGTGGTAACTATGGCTACACCTTC. This sequence encodes CASSERPGGNYGYTF.

The chain has TRBV27 and TRBJ2-7, with 9 bases identical to TRBD2. CDR3 length: 15 residues. Germline loops: CDR1 MNHEY, CDR2 SMNVEV (reference sequence). Losses at the gene ends were 2 bases for V and 2 bases for J; bases not matched to a gene: 4. The CDR3 sequence is CASSLIAGETYEQYF. CDR3 DNA: TGTGCCAGCAGTTTAATAGCGGGGGAAACCTACGAGCAGTACTTC.

V usage is TRBV30 and J usage is TRBJ2-5; D is perhaps TRBD2 (5 bases). The germline CDR1 and CDR2 sequences are GTSNPN and SVGIG (reference sequence). The CDR3 runs 11 residues. V shed 8 bases and J shed 9 bases, with 16 bases lying between them. The DNA of the CDR3 is TGTGCCCTGGAAACGAACGGGGCCCAGTACTTC. This encodes CALETNGAQYF.

The V gene is TRBV6-1, the J gene TRBJ2-1; possible D gene TRBD2, 6 bases. This CDR3 spans 13 amino acids. Germline V lookup: CDR1 MNHNS, CDR2 SASEGT. Between the trimmed V and J ends, which lost 6 bases and 7 bases, there was a span of 13 bases. CDR3 sequence: CASSQESGNEQFF. In nucleotides, the CDR3 is TGTGCCAGCAGCCAGGAGAGCGGGAATGAGCAGTTCTTC.